These 12 T cell receptor beta chains came from one sample sequenced in a study of T cell clonality in common variable immunodeficiency. Generated by immunoSEQ multiplex PCR, the TCRdb table keeps only in-frame clones and is missing some. The sample counts approximately 42,000 clones, none seen once; the ten largest own under 1.5%. Sequencing was performed on peripheral blood mononuclear cells. All receptors come from a person aged 18 to 69 in good health.

The table lists this clone with many counts. The missing CDR3 end, 3 residues past where the read stops, is filled in from the germline J gene. The V call is TRBV9, the J call TRBJ1-4; 8 bases line up with TRBD1. CDR1 is SGDLS and CDR2 is YYNGEE in the germline V gene. This CDR3 is built from 16 residues. The J segment lost 2 bases and the V segment lost 4 bases, leaving 7 bases of the junction unmatched. CDR3 sequence: CASSHGQGATNEKLFF. Incomplete CDR3 DNA: TGTGCCAGCAGCCATGGACAGGGCGCGACTAATGAAAAA.

This clone has only a few counts. The observed sequence ends 3 residues before the CDR3 terminus, with the missing tail filled in from the germline J gene. J is TRBJ2-1 and V is TRBV20-1; D perhaps matches TRBD1 (5 bases). CDR1 is DFQATT and CDR2 is SNEGSKA in the germline V gene (reference sequence). V was shortened by 1 base and J by 9 bases, with 13 bases between the two germline ends. The CDR3 spans 13 residues. This CDR3 is CSARVSGKGEQFF. The CDR3 bases that were read are TGCAGTGCTAGAGTTTCAGGGAAAGGTGAG.

This clone has ten or more counts. With the read ending 3 residues before the CDR3 end, the germline J gene is used to fill in that end. The chain combines TRBV14 with TRBJ2-6; D possibly corresponds to TRBD2 (5 bases). The V gene's germline CDR1 is SGHDN and CDR2 FVKESK. V lost 8 bases to trimming and J lost 1 base, with 15 bases between them. The CDR3 has 16 residues. The DNA read from the CDR3 is TGTGCCAGCGGCTACAAAGCGGCATCTGGGGCCAACGTC. Translation gives CASGYKAASGANV. Given in full, the CDR3 is CASGYKAASGANVLTF.

On this clone itself: The CDR3 is cut off 3 residues early in the read; its end comes from the germline J gene. The chain recombines TRBV19 with TRBJ1-2; D not resolved. This CDR3 is built from 14 residues. Germline loops: CDR1 LNHDA, CDR2 SQIVND (reference sequence). V gave up 8 bases and J gave up 2 bases, with 15 bases separating them. The part of the CDR3 DNA that was read is TGTGCCAGTTCGTTTGCGTCCAGGAACTATGGC. Translation gives CASSFASRNYG. The CDR3, in full, reads CASSFASRNYGYTF.

With respect to this clone: Sequencing ends 3 residues short of the CDR3 end; the germline J gene provides the rest. The chain uses TRBV2 and TRBJ1-6; 11 nucleotides match TRBD1. The CDR3 length is 16 residues. The V gene end was trimmed by 4 bases and the J gene end by 4 bases; junction bases not matched to a gene: 3. In germline, CDR1 is SNHLY, CDR2 FYNNEI. CDR3 bases read: TGTGCCAGCAGTGGGACAGGGGGCGCGTATAATTCACCC. Its translation: CASSGTGGAYNSP. In full, the CDR3 reads CASSGTGGAYNSPLHF.

This clone was recorded many times. The sequenced fragment ends 3 residues before the CDR3 boundary, so the rest is inferred from the germline J gene. The rearrangement links TRBV6-1 to TRBJ2-7, with a possible D match to TRBD1 (6 bases). Trimming cost V 4 bases and J 0 bases, with 13 bases left between them. The CDR3 totals 15 residues. CDR1 and CDR2 from the germline V gene are MNHNS and SASEGT. CDR3 DNA, as far as it was read: TGTGCCAGCAGTGGGGACACCCTCAGCTCCTACGAG. Residues: CASSGDTLSSYE. The CDR3, in full, reads CASSGDTLSSYEQYF.

This clone was seen many times. The read ends 3 residues before the CDR3 terminus; that terminus is restored from the germline J gene. This chain links TRBV7-2 with TRBJ2-7, with a possible D match to TRBD1 (6 bases). Per the germline V gene, CDR1 is SGHTA and CDR2 is FQGNSA. The CDR3 length is 14 residues. The V and J ends lost 1 base and 1 base respectively, with 8 bases between them. CDR3 loop: CASSLVGQSYEQYF. Partial CDR3 DNA: TGTGCCAGCAGCTTAGTCGGACAGTCCTACGAG.

This clone has at least ten counts. From the germline J gene comes the end of the CDR3, since the read stops 3 residues before it. The rearrangement links TRBV28 to TRBJ1-4, with 9 bases identical to TRBD1. The CDR3 runs 18 residues. Looked up from germline, CDR1 is MDHEN and CDR2 is SYDVKM. This chain's CDR3 is CASSLQDRGGAGANVLFF. The part of the CDR3 DNA that was read is TGTGCCAGCAGTCTTCAGGACAGGGGTGGTGCGGGGGCCAACGTA. The full variable domain, its missing parts supplied by reference TRBV28 and TRBJ1-4, is DVKVTQSSRYLVKRTGEKVFLECVQDMDHENMFWYRQDPGLGLRLIYFSYDVKMKEKGDIPEGYSVSREKKERFSLILESASTNQTSMYLCASSLQDRGGAGANVLFFGSGTQLSVL.

This clone was observed many times. Read data end 3 residues before the CDR3 end; the end is taken from the germline J gene. This chain connects TRBV28 to TRBJ2-6, with 7 bases identical to TRBD1. Germline-derived CDR1 and CDR2 are MDHEN and SYDVKM. The CDR3 totals 19 residues. The V and J ends lost 4 bases and 0 bases, in that order; junction bases with no gene match: 12. The sequenced part of the CDR3 DNA is TGTGCCAGCAGTTCAAATAGGGACAGAACTGGCTCTGGGGCCAACGTC. It codes for CASSSNRDRTGSGANV. The CDR3, in full, reads CASSSNRDRTGSGANVLTF. Using reference TRBV28 and TRBJ2-6 for the parts outside the CDR3, the full variable domain is DVKVTQSSRYLVKRTGEKVFLECVQDMDHENMFWYRQDPGLGLRLIYFSYDVKMKEKGDIPEGYSVSREKKERFSLILESASTNQTSMYLCASSSNRDRTGSGANVLTFGAGSRLTVL.

The sample holds many counts of this clone. The CDR3 here is CASSSLGVQITDTQYF. CDR3 DNA, as far as it was read: TGTGCCAGCAGCTCATTAGGGGTTCAGATCACAGATACG. This rearrangement joins TRBV7-6 to TRBJ2-3, with D perhaps TRBD1 (5 bases). The read gets to within 3 residues of the CDR3 end, and the germline J gene fills in the rest. Trimming pared 4 bases from V and 2 bases from J, leaving 16 bases between. Germline-derived CDR1 and CDR2 are SGHVS and FNYEAQ. The CDR3 runs 16 residues.

On this clone: The read ends 3 residues early relative to the CDR3; the germline J gene fills the gap. The chain combines TRBV20-1 with TRBJ2-7; TRBD1 might be the D (5 bases). This CDR3 is 13 amino acids long. V was trimmed by 0 bases and J by 5 bases, leaving 11 bases between them. Germline V gene lookup returns CDR1 DFQATT and CDR2 SNEGSKA (reference sequence). CDR3 bases read: TGCAGTGCTAGAGAAGGGGCCCTAGACGAG. This gives the protein CSAREGALDE. The complete CDR3 sequence is CSAREGALDEQYF.

This clone was counted at least ten times. The read ends 3 residues before the CDR3 terminus; that terminus is restored from the germline J gene. V gene TRBV7-3 combines with J gene TRBJ2-5, with 8 nucleotides matching TRBD2. This CDR3 has 15 residues. The V segment lost 4 bases and the J segment 5 bases; nucleotides outside the gene matches: 9. Per the germline V gene, CDR1 is SGHTA and CDR2 is FQGTGA. The CDR3: CASSSSSGRFETQYF. CDR3 bases read: TGTGCCAGCAGCTCTAGCAGCGGGAGATTTGAGACC.